Presented here are 23 T cell receptor beta chains from one specimen sequenced in a study of T cells in Graves' hyperthyroidism and ophthalmopathy. RNA transcripts provided the source from which TCR beta CDR3 regions were amplified. Initially, a first-round RT-PCR of the TCR CDR3 employed the HTBI primer set. TCRdb reprocessed the multiplex PCR reads with MiXCR, giving one entry per CDR3 protein. The sample includes hundreds of thousands of distinct CDR3 sequences, 35% to 40% seen only once; the top ten take 8.9%. Sequencing input: blood. These receptors originate from a man aged 18 to 30 with Graves' hyperthyroidism.

The chain carries TRBV25-1 and TRBJ2-1; D is unclear. The ends were cut back, 6 bases at V and 0 bases at J, with 15 bases in the middle. CDR3 length equals 16 residues. Germline assignment: CDR1 MGHDK and CDR2 SYGVNS. The DNA for the CDR3 is TGTGCCAGCAGCTTAGGACCTTCGAGCTCCTACAATGAGCAGTTCTTC. Translation: CASSLGPSSSYNEQFF.

This clonotype was seen many times. The chain links TRBV10-2 to TRBJ2-2; D perhaps matches TRBD2 (6 bases). The ends were cut back, 6 bases at V and 0 bases at J, with 11 bases in the middle. The CDR3 has 15 amino acids. CDR1 is WSHSY and CDR2 is SAAADI in the germline V gene. The DNA of the CDR3 is TGCGCCAGCAGCGACGGGGGATCGAACACCGGGGAGCTGTTTTTT. Translating it yields CASSDGGSNTGELFF.

Note on this clonotype: It may be a read error: a sequence one base away is much more abundant. The chain combines TRBV7-9 with TRBJ1-1; D uncertain. The CDR3 runs 14 residues. Trimming took 6 bases from V and 1 from J, leaving 12 bases between them. Germline V lookup: CDR1 SEHNR, CDR2 FQNEAQ (reference sequence). CDR3 sequence reads: CASRSAGGNTEAFF. The CDR3 DNA reads TGTGCCAGCAGGTCGGCGGGTGGGAACACTGAAGCTTTCTTT.

This clonotype has just a few counts. This chain uses TRBV20-1 with TRBJ2-7; perhaps D is TRBD1 or TRBD2 (5 bases each). V was clipped by 3 bases and J by 2 bases, with 11 bases between them. This CDR3 contains 13 residues. Germline CDR1 is DFQATT and CDR2 is SNEGSKA (reference sequence). The CDR3 region has the DNA TGCAGTGCTAGGGGGGACGGGGCCTACGAGCAGTACTTC. It yields the protein CSARGDGAYEQYF.

This clonotype appeared many times. The chain is built from TRBV29-1 and TRBJ1-1; a possible D gene is TRBD1 (5 bases). Germline assignment: CDR1 SQVTM and CDR2 ANQGSEA. The V end lost 3 bases, the J end lost 6 bases, and 14 bases lay between the germline ends. CDR3 size: 13 residues. Here the CDR3 reads CSVEVGVGAEAFF. In DNA, the CDR3 is TGCAGCGTTGAGGTAGGGGTTGGGGCTGAAGCTTTCTTT.

As for this clonotype: Just one base apart from a much larger clone, this may be a read error. The chain has TRBV7-9 and TRBJ1-1; D might be TRBD1 (5 bases). Germline V lookup: CDR1 SEHNR, CDR2 FQNEAQ (reference sequence). The CDR3 length is 12 residues. The DNA of the CDR3 is TGTGCCAGCAGCAGACAGAGCACTGGAGCTTTCTTT. Its translation is CASSRQSTGAFF. The complete variable domain, with remaining parts taken from reference TRBV7-9 and TRBJ1-1, reads DTGVSQNPRHKITKRGQNVTFRCDPISEHNRLYWYRQTLGQGPEFLTYFQNEAQLEKSRLLSDRFSAERPKGSFSTLEIQRTEQGDSAMYLCASSRQSTGAFFGQGTRLTVV.

Remarks on this clonotype: One base away lies a much larger clone, so this may be a sequencing read error. The CDR3 does not close with the conserved phenylalanine or tryptophan, likely indicating a read error. V usage is TRBV10-3 and J usage is TRBJ2-5, with D perhaps TRBD2 (5 bases). The germline V and J ends were trimmed by 10 bases and 2 bases, with 11 bases remaining between them. This CDR3 contains 12 residues. Germline loops: CDR1 ENHRY, CDR2 SYGVKD. CDR3 in DNA: TGTGCCACACGGGAATATCAAGAGACCCAGTACCTC. Its protein product is CATREYQETQYL.

This chain links TRBV29-1 with TRBJ2-7; D is possibly TRBD2 (5 bases). Germline V CDR1 and CDR2: SQVTM, ANQGSEA. Trimming shortened V by 3 bases and J by 5 bases, and 20 bases separated the two germline ends. The CDR3 loop spans 15 amino acids. CDR3 in amino acids: CSVDVRVGGVDEQYF. The CDR3 coding sequence is TGCAGCGTTGATGTGAGGGTGGGCGGAGTAGACGAGCAGTACTTC.

The J gene is TRBJ2-5, the V gene TRBV7-9, with unresolved D. From germline, CDR1 is SEHNR and CDR2 FQNEAQ (reference sequence). The CDR3 spans 12 residues. Trimming left V 7 bases short and J 5 bases short, with 11 bases between. The CDR3 region has the DNA TGTGCCAGCACCCCCTCCTGGGAGACCCAGTACTTC. Protein: CASTPSWETQYF.

CDR3 in amino acids: CASSTLRGFNGNQPQHF. Written as DNA, the CDR3 is TGTGCCAGTAGTACCCTACGAGGGTTTAATGGCAATCAGCCCCAGCATTTT. The gene calls are TRBV19 and TRBJ1-5, with D unclear. The CDR3 loop spans 17 amino acids. Germline V gene sequence: CDR1 LNHDA, CDR2 SQIVND (reference sequence). Trimming took off 4 bases at V and 2 bases at J, with 18 bases between the two ends.

The chain joins TRBV6-1 to TRBJ1-1; D unclear. The CDR3 loop spans 15 amino acids. Germline values: CDR1 MNHNS, CDR2 SASEGT. Between the trimmed V and J ends, which lost 1 base and 5 bases, there was a span of 14 bases. The DNA for the CDR3 is TGTGCCAGCAGTGAAGAGGAGGGAGGGAGGACTGAAGCTTTCTTT. Its translation: CASSEEEGGRTEAFF.

This chain links TRBV5-5 with TRBJ2-7, with 7 positions matching TRBD1. J gave up 5 bases and V 6 bases, and 17 bases lay outside the gene matches. Germline CDR1 is SGHKS and CDR2 is YYEKEE (reference sequence). The CDR3 length is 16 residues. The CDR3 DNA follows: TGTGCCAGCACTAAGGGGGCAGGGATAAGAGACAACGAGCAGTACTTC. This encodes CASTKGAGIRDNEQYF.

This clonotype was seen repeatedly, ten times or more. J is TRBJ1-2 and V is TRBV29-1; no reliable D call. This CDR3 comprises 15 residues. The V end lost 0 bases, the J end lost 0 bases, and 11 bases lay between the germline ends. Germline CDR1 is SQVTM and CDR2 is ANQGSEA. CDR3 bases: TGCAGCGTTGAAGATCGTGGCACCTCTAACTATGGCTACACCTTC. It yields the protein CSVEDRGTSNYGYTF.

V and J are TRBV19 and TRBJ1-1; TRBD1 might be the D (5 bases). The germline V gene encodes CDR1 LNHDA and CDR2 SQIVND (reference sequence). The length of the CDR3 is 13 residues. V lost 2 bases to trimming and J lost 10 bases, with 14 bases between them. The CDR3 bases are TGTGCCAGTAGTATAAGGGGTAGTGGAGGAGCTTTCTTT. Protein product: CASSIRGSGGAFF.

This clonotype was seen more than once but under ten times. The rearrangement joins TRBV12-3 or TRBV12-4 to TRBJ1-2, with D perhaps TRBD1 (5 bases). This CDR3 spans 15 amino acids. Deletions cut 6 bases from V and 6 bases from J, with 20 bases between. The CDR3 DNA reads TGTGCCAGCAGCGGGGGAGTCCTCAGGCGGGATGGCTACACCTTC. This codes for CASSGGVLRRDGYTF.

This rearrangement joins TRBV10-3 to TRBJ1-2, with 9 bases aligning to TRBD1. The CDR3 contains 14 residues. Germline CDR1 reads ENHRY; CDR2 reads SYGVKD. With 11 bases clipped from V and 6 bases from J, the junction kept 13 bases outside the gene matches. CDR3 DNA sequence: TGTGCCTCCGCCGGGACAGGGAGGGGCGATGGCTACACCTTC. As protein: CASAGTGRGDGYTF.

The sample holds a few counts of this clonotype. This chain uses TRBV7-8 with TRBJ1-3; 8 bases fit TRBD1. Germline loops: CDR1 SGHVS, CDR2 FQNEAQ. The CDR3 is 18 amino acids. The V and J ends lost 3 bases and 0 bases, in that order; junction bases with no gene match: 10. The CDR3 DNA reads TGTGCCAGCAGCTTCCCCCGGGACAGGCGCAGCTCTGGAAACACCATATATTTT. Residues: CASSFPRDRRSSGNTIYF.

V is TRBV29-1 and J is TRBJ1-1; TRBD1 matches at 7 bases. The CDR3 sequence is 12 residues long. V trimming: 7 bases; J trimming: 3 bases; junction bases outside the gene matches: 5. The germline gives CDR1 SQVTM, CDR2 ANQGSEA. CDR3 amino acids: CSADRLDTEAFF. The CDR3 DNA reads as TGCAGCGCGGACAGGCTGGACACTGAAGCTTTCTTT.

This chain connects TRBV2 to TRBJ1-4; D gene unclear. V was pared by 3 bases and J by 5 bases, with 10 bases between. The germline CDR1 and CDR2 sequences are SNHLY and FYNNEI. The CDR3 totals 14 residues. The CDR3 DNA follows: TGTGCCAGCAGTGAGGCTCGTGGAAATGAAAAACTGTTTTTT. It codes for CASSEARGNEKLFF.

This chain joins TRBV6-1 and TRBJ1-1; D is uncertain. The CDR3 spans 12 residues. From germline, CDR1 is MNHNS and CDR2 SASEGT. The V end was cut by 2 bases, the J end by 5 bases, with 6 bases between. CDR3 DNA sequence: TGTGCCAGCAGTGAACACCGAACTGAAGCTTTCTTT. This sequence encodes CASSEHRTEAFF.

The chain links TRBV25-1 to TRBJ2-7; the D is unclear. The V gene lost 7 bases and the J gene lost 2 bases, with 15 bases spanning the gap. This CDR3 contains 14 residues. Per the germline V gene, CDR1 is MGHDK and CDR2 is SYGVNS. The CDR3 region is CASTPPASPYEQYF. CDR3 in DNA: TGTGCCAGCACTCCCCCGGCCAGTCCCTACGAGCAGTACTTC.

This clonotype appeared many times. The chain uses TRBV29-1 and TRBJ2-2; a weak D match, TRBD2 (6 bases). This CDR3 has 15 residues. V was clipped by 6 bases and J by 4 bases, with 18 bases between them. Germline values: CDR1 SQVTM, CDR2 ANQGSEA. CDR3 coding DNA: TGCAGCGTCAGCCCGGGGGTCGGTGTCACCGGGGAGCTGTTTTTT. It codes for CSVSPGVGVTGELFF.

This clonotype was counted a few times. The chain joins TRBV6-4 to TRBJ2-5; D could derive from TRBD1 or TRBD2 (5 bases each). The CDR3 is 14 amino acids. Germline-derived CDR1 and CDR2 are MRHNA and SNTAGT. Trimming removed 5 bases at V and 5 bases at J, with 15 bases between. The CDR3 region is CASSFLGGGETQYF. In nucleotides, the CDR3 is TGTGCCAGCAGTTTTTTGGGTGGGGGTGAGACCCAGTACTTC.